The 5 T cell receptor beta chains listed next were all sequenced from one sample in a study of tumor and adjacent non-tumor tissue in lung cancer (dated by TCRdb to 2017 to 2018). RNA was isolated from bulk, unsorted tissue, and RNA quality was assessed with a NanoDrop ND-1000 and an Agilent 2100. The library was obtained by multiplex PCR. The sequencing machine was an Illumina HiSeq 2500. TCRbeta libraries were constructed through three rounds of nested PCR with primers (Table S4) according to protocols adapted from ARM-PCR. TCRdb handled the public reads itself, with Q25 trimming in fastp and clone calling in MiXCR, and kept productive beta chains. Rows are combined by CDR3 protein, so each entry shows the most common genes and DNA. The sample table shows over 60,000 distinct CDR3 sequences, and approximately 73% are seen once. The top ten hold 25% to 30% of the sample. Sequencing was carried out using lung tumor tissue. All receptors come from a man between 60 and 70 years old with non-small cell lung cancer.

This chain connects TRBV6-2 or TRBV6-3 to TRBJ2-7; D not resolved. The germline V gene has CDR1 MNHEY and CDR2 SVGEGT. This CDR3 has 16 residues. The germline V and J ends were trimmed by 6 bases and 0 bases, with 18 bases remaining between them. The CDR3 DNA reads TGTGCCAGCAGCTATGGGATAGGTTTCAGCTCCTACGAGCAGTACTTC. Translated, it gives CASSYGIGFSSYEQYF.

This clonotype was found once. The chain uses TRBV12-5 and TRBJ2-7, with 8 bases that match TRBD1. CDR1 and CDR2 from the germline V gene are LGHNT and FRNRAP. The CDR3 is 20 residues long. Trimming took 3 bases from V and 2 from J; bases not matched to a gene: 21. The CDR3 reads CASGFVPGTGQLFDPYEQYF. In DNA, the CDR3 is TGTGCTAGTGGTTTTGTACCTGGGACAGGACAATTATTCGACCCCTACGAGCAGTACTTC.

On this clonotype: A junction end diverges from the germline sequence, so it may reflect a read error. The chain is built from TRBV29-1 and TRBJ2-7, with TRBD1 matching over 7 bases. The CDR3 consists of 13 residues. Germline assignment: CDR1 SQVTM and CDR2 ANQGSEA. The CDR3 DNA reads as TGCAGCACAACAGGGGCTAACTCCTACGAGCTGTACTTC. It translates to CSTTGANSYELYF.

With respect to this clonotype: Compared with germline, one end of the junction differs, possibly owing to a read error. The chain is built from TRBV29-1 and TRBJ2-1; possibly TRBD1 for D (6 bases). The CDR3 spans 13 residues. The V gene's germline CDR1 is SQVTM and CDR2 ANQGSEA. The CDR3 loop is CSVARQALNDQFF. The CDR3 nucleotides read TGCAGCGTTGCGCGACAGGCGTTGAATGACCAGTTCTTC.

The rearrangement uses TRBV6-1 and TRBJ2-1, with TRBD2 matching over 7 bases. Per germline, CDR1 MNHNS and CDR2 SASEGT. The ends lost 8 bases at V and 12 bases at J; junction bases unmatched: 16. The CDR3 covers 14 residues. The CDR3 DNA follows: TGTGCCAGCTTCTCCGCAGCGGGGTACATTGTGCAGTTCTTC. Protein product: CASFSAAGYIVQFF.